This T cell receptor beta chain was sequenced in a study of shared clonotypes between healthy human individuals. Study in general: The cohort had a couple of women and a few men, ages 18 to 49.

Once extracted for a subset, genomic DNA was divided evenly among several immunoSEQ plates. The protocol was immunoSEQ multiplex PCR, while the TCRdb copy is restricted to in-frame clones and leaves out a portion. This table holds about 480,000 clones, about four fifths found once. Study-level findings and limits: Limitation of the genetic and exposure-history diversity represented came from the few donors.

V shed 3 bases and J shed 7 bases, with 22 bases lying between them. Germline CDR1 SGDLS, CDR2 YYNGEE. The CDR3 runs 16 residues. Remarks on this clone: What it binds is not known.

This TCR was recovered from a woman aged 35 to 49 in good health. Some clones in this sample may be carry-over from other donors' samples. The sequencing sample was made of PBMCs. The chain joins TRBV9 to TRBJ1-2; possibly TRBD1 for D (5 bases). The chain's CDR3 is CASSAQAAGDAGGYTF. The CDR3, as DNA: TGTGCCAGCAGCGCCCAGGCAGCCGGGGACGCGGGTGGCTACACCTTC.